This T cell receptor beta chain was sequenced for a study of Graves' ophthalmopathy and Graves' hyperthyroidism. Study at large: No progression to ophthalmopathy over 18 months defined stable hyperthyroidism. Broader study findings: Detection in blood was also observed for most expanded thyroid clonotypes above 0.001 frequency. Ophthalmopathy versus stable hyperthyroidism: 13-signature model gave 87.88% sensitivity, 75% to 82% specificity.

Scientists amplified the TCR beta CDR3 regions from RNA transcripts. After a first-round RT-PCR with HTBI primers, a second-round multiplex PCR was run. MiXCR, applied by TCRdb to the multiplex PCR reads, yields one record per CDR3 protein. The sample has 1 million to 1.3 million distinct CDR3 sequences, about two fifths seen once. This clonotype was seen a handful of times. Antigen specificity is unknown. The germline gives CDR1 GTSNPN, CDR2 SVGIG (reference sequence). Trimming removed 2 bases at V and 7 bases at J, with 9 bases between. The CDR3 runs to 13 residues. The chain links TRBV30 to TRBJ1-6; D is uncertain. The TCR sequence derives from an adult man with Graves' hyperthyroidism. Input material: peripheral blood or thyroid tissue (not recorded which). The CDR3 DNA reads TGTGCCTGGAGTCCAGTAGAGAATTCACCCCTCCACTTT. Translating gives CAWSPVENSPLHF.